Listed below are T cell receptor beta chains from one sample, sequenced in a study of Ad26.COV2.S vaccination and SARS-CoV-2 variants. Generated by immunoSEQ multiplex PCR, the TCRdb table keeps only in-frame clones and is missing some. Here the sample spans over 400,000 clones, 75% to 90% being singletons. The sequencing here drew on peripheral blood, taken in a trial of Ad26.COV2.S vaccine versus placebo. The receptors originated from a person between 18 and 59 years old who received the Ad26.COV2.S COVID-19 vaccine or a placebo. The CDR3 runs from the conserved cysteine through the conserved F or W. D genes are given only for firm matches. The size field is filled for only some rows; it gives once, few, many or a size class.

j_call clone_size d_call v_call cdr3_aa cdr3_nt
TRBJ1-2 - TRBD1 TRBV6-5 CASSYSQGQESGYTF TGTGCCAGCAGTTACTCGCAAGGACAGGAGTCTGGCTACACCTTC
TRBJ1-1 - - TRBV6-5 CASSYSPPGTMEAFF TGTGCCAGCAGTTACTCGCCGCCAGGGACGATGGAGGCTTTCTTT
TRBJ1-4 - - TRBV19 CASSIGRPGATNEKLFF TGTGCCAGTAGTATAGGAAGACCGGGCGCAACTAATGAAAAACTGTTTTTT
TRBJ2-1 - - TRBV6-5 CASSWGRGRFF TGTGCCAGCAGTTGGGGAAGGGGTCGGTTCTTC
TRBJ2-1 - TRBD2 TRBV9 CASSVASGINRDEQFF TGTGCCAGCAGCGTAGCTAGCGGGATCAATAGGGATGAGCAGTTCTTC
TRBJ1-2 - - TRBV27 CASSLTGLSALLRDYTF TGTGCCAGCAGTTTAACGGGCTTGTCAGCACTCCTTAGGGACTACACCTTC
TRBJ2-4 once TRBD1 TRBV5-1 CASSQMTGGWSKNIQYF TGCGCCAGCAGCCAGATGACAGGGGGCTGGTCCAAAAACATTCAGTACTTC
TRBJ1-6 - TRBD1 TRBV5-1 CASSSGQASSYNSPLHF TGCGCCAGCAGCTCCGGACAGGCTAGCTCCTATAATTCACCCCTCCACTTT
TRBJ1-1 - TRBD1 TRBV5-4 CASSLDQGEKAFF TGTGCCAGCAGCTTGGATCAGGGGGAAAAAGCTTTCTTT
TRBJ1-3 once - TRBV6-5 CASSYSERSGNTIYF TGTGCCAGCAGTTACTCGGAAAGATCTGGAAACACCATATATTTT
TRBJ1-5 few - TRBV28 CASFSGAYSNQPQHF TGTGCCTCTTTTTCGGGGGCTTATAGCAATCAGCCCCAGCATTTT
TRBJ2-5 - TRBD1 TRBV19 CASRDSQETQYF TGTGCCAGCCGGGACAGCCAAGAGACCCAGTACTTC
TRBJ2-3 once - TRBV9 CASSAFGLSSTDTQYF TGTGCCAGCAGCGCCTTCGGACTGTCTAGCACAGATACGCAGTATTTT
TRBJ1-6 - - TRBV10-3 CAISETPGVLDSPLHF TGTGCCATCAGTGAGACTCCAGGGGTTTTGGATTCACCCCTCCACTTT
TRBJ2-2 - TRBD2 TRBV6-5 CATCSGAFGELFF TGTGCCACCTGTAGCGGGGCTTTCGGGGAGCTGTTTTTT
TRBJ1-1 - - TRBV9 CASSADSPMNTEAFF TGTGCCAGCAGCGCCGACAGTCCAATGAACACTGAAGCTTTCTTT
TRBJ2-4 - - TRBV5-4 CASSLARKNIQYF TGTGCCAGCAGCTTGGCGAGGAAAAACATTCAGTACTTC
TRBJ1-2 - - TRBV6-1 CASSEDLGLGYGYTF TGTGCCAGCAGTGAAGATTTGGGGCTGGGCTATGGCTACACCTTC
TRBJ1-2 once TRBD1 TRBV27 CASSVRGYYGYTF TGTGCCAGCAGTGTCAGGGGGTACTATGGCTACACCTTC
TRBJ1-4 once - TRBV2 CASSANFLNEKLFF TGTGCCAGCAGTGCCAACTTCCTTAATGAAAAACTGTTTTTT
TRBJ1-1 - - TRBV19 CASSIYYEAFF TGTGCCAGTAGTATCTACTATGAAGCTTTCTTT
TRBJ1-5 - - TRBV19 CASTTGNDNQPQHF TGTGCCAGTACCACGGGAAACGACAATCAGCCCCAGCATTTT
TRBJ1-6 - - TRBV6-5 CASRGGYYNSPLHF TGTGCCAGCAGGGGCGGGTACTATAATTCACCCCTCCACTTT
TRBJ2-4 once - TRBV7-9 CASSPRGRLNIQYF TGTGCCAGCAGCCCCCGGGGCCGGTTAAACATTCAGTACTTC
TRBJ1-2 - - TRBV7-2 CASSLGRGRDGYTF TGTGCCAGCAGCTTAGGGCGGGGAAGGGATGGCTACACCTTC
TRBJ2-1 - TRBD2 TRBV2 CASRDPSGINNEQFF TGTGCCAGCAGGGACCCTAGCGGGATTAACAATGAGCAGTTCTTC
TRBJ1-1 - - TRBV4-2 CASSRQGEGDTEAFF TGTGCCAGCAGCCGCCAGGGAGAGGGGGACACTGAAGCTTTCTTT
TRBJ2-1 - TRBD1 TRBV7-3 CASSPGTGYNEQFF TGTGCCAGCAGCCCAGGGACAGGCTACAATGAGCAGTTCTTC
TRBJ1-1 - - TRBV4-3 CASSQDFGLHPNTEAFF TGCGCCAGCAGCCAAGATTTTGGCTTACACCCGAACACTGAAGCTTTCTTT
TRBJ2-7 - - TRBV6-5 CASSYSWGGAHYEQYF TGTGCCAGCAGTTACTCTTGGGGGGGGGCGCATTACGAGCAGTACTTC
TRBJ2-5 - - TRBV18 CASSRYQETQYF TGTGCCAGCTCACGTTACCAAGAGACCCAGTACTTC
TRBJ1-3 - - TRBV4-2 CASSQVGEGVGNTIYF TGTGCCAGCAGCCAAGTCGGGGAGGGTGTTGGAAACACCATATATTTT
TRBJ1-4 - - TRBV28 CASSFLRGGAEKLFF TGTGCCAGCAGTTTCCTCCGGGGAGGGGCTGAAAAACTGTTTTTT
TRBJ2-1 - - TRBV11-2 CASSLRGGMPYNEQFF TGTGCCAGCAGCTTAAGGGGGGGGATGCCCTACAATGAGCAGTTCTTC
TRBJ2-5 - TRBD1 TRBV19 CASNRQGETQYF TGTGCCAGTAATCGACAGGGAGAGACCCAGTACTTC
TRBJ1-3 - - TRBV5-6 CASSKGALSGNTIYF TGTGCCAGCAGCAAAGGGGCACTCTCTGGAAACACCATATATTTT
TRBJ2-2 - - TRBV24-1 CATSEPTNTGELFF TGTGCCACCAGTGAACCGACAAACACCGGGGAGCTGTTTTTT
TRBJ1-2 - TRBD1 TRBV2 CASSPNDRVWGYTF TGTGCCAGCAGCCCTAACGACAGGGTATGGGGCTACACCTTC
TRBJ1-2 few TRBD1 TRBV5-6 CASSIGQGYGYTF TGTGCCAGCAGCATCGGACAGGGCTATGGCTACACCTTC
TRBJ1-5 - - TRBV7-2 CASSLGTNQPQHF TGTGCCAGCAGCTTAGGGACGAATCAGCCCCAGCATTTT
TRBJ1-6 few - TRBV13 CASSLGQSHNSPLHF TGTGCCAGCAGCCTTGGACAGAGCCATAATTCACCCCTCCACTTT